These T cell receptor beta chains were read from a single sample in a study of blood T cell repertoires in COVID-19. This table comes from immunoSEQ multiplex PCR, and its TCRdb copy is limited to in-frame clones, with some not included. This sample has some 300,000 clones, with nearly 90% found just once. The sample comprised PBMCs or T cells enriched from blood (not recorded which). These receptors all stem from a woman in her fifties or sixties who had been exposed to COVID-19. CDR3s include the opening cysteine and the closing phenylalanine or tryptophan. A D gene is named only where the DNA matches it firmly. The size field is filled for only some rows; it gives once, few, many or a size class.

V	size	J	D	CDR3	DNA
TRBV15	-	TRBJ1-1	-	CATSRVLNTEAFF	TGTGCCACCAGCAGAGTTCTAAACACTGAAGCTTTCTTT
TRBV6-5	-	TRBJ2-5	TRBD2	CATAAGLAGWETQYF	TGTGCCACCGCAGCGGGTCTAGCGGGGTGGGAGACCCAGTACTTC
TRBV4-1	-	TRBJ1-1	TRBD1	CASSFYTRTGNTEAFF	TGCGCCAGCAGTTTCTACACCCGGACAGGGAACACTGAAGCTTTCTTT
TRBV7-8	-	TRBJ2-5	TRBD2	CASSLSSGAQETQYF	TGTGCCAGCAGCTTGTCTAGCGGGGCGCAAGAGACCCAGTACTTC
TRBV2	-	TRBJ2-2	TRBD2	CASKEDSGDTGELFF	TGTGCCAGCAAGGAGGATAGCGGGGACACCGGGGAGCTGTTTTTT
TRBV6-5	once	TRBJ2-3	-	CASRQDTSTDTQYF	TGTGCCAGCCGACAGGACACTAGCACAGATACGCAGTATTTT
TRBV10-3	-	TRBJ1-5	-	CAISESEVAGQPQHF	TGTGCCATCAGTGAGTCTGAAGTGGCAGGTCAGCCCCAGCATTTT
TRBV19	once	TRBJ1-5	TRBD1	CASTNRTGVYNQPQHF	TGTGCCAGTACGAACAGGACAGGGGTTTACAATCAGCCCCAGCATTTT
TRBV4-1	-	TRBJ1-5	TRBD1	CASSPGQGNQPQHF	TGCGCCAGCAGCCCGGGACAGGGCAATCAGCCCCAGCATTTT
TRBV7-8	-	TRBJ2-5	TRBD1	CASSPRGFDGETQYF	TGTGCCAGCAGCCCCAGGGGGTTTGATGGAGAGACCCAGTACTTC
TRBV5-1	-	TRBJ1-1	-	CASSGAAVGTEAFF	TGCGCCAGCAGCGGAGCAGCGGTTGGGACTGAAGCTTTCTTT
TRBV28	-	TRBJ1-1	TRBD1	CASSLGQGARTEAFF	TGTGCCAGCAGCTTGGGGCAGGGGGCGCGGACTGAAGCTTTCTTT
TRBV29-1	-	TRBJ1-4	-	CSVELGATGEKLFF	TGCAGCGTTGAACTAGGGGCTACTGGTGAAAAACTGTTTTTT
TRBV15	-	TRBJ1-6	-	CATSRQSNSPLHF	TGTGCCACCAGCAGACAGTCCAATTCACCCCTCCACTTT
TRBV2	-	TRBJ2-3	TRBD2	CASRATPGLAGWDTQYF	TGTGCCAGCAGAGCAACACCGGGACTAGCGGGGTGGGATACGCAGTATTTT
TRBV19	once	TRBJ2-7	TRBD1	CASSMGTGNYEQYF	TGTGCCAGTAGTATGGGGACAGGGAACTACGAGCAGTACTTC
TRBV11-2	-	TRBJ2-7	TRBD1	CASSVGQAASSDPTYEQYF	TGTGCCAGCAGTGTGGGACAGGCGGCTTCGAGCGACCCGACCTACGAGCAGTACTTC
TRBV28	once	TRBJ1-4	TRBD1	CASSSPRDRVGEKLFF	TGTGCCAGCAGTTCTCCCCGCGACAGGGTAGGAGAAAAACTGTTTTTT
TRBV5-1	-	TRBJ1-6	TRBD1	CASSPDPTGMYSPLHF	TGCGCCAGCAGCCCCGACCCGACAGGGATGTATTCACCCCTCCACTTT
TRBV10-3	-	TRBJ1-2	-	CAISADRDYGYTF	TGTGCCATCAGTGCAGACAGAGACTATGGCTACACCTTC
TRBV14	-	TRBJ1-2	-	CASSQEVAYGYTF	TGTGCCAGCAGCCAAGAGGTTGCGTATGGCTACACCTTC
TRBV5-6	-	TRBJ1-5	-	CASSSQGNSNQPQHF	TGTGCCAGCAGCTCTCAGGGTAATAGCAATCAGCCCCAGCATTTT
TRBV29-1	-	TRBJ1-1	TRBD1	CSANYGTGNTEAFF	TGCAGCGCAAACTACGGGACAGGAAACACTGAAGCTTTCTTT
TRBV29-1	-	TRBJ1-2	-	CSVPQRQVLDNYGYTF	TGCAGCGTCCCCCAGAGACAGGTTCTCGATAACTATGGCTACACCTTC
TRBV27	-	TRBJ2-7	TRBD1	CASSRWDSPYEQYF	TGTGCCAGCAGCCGATGGGACAGCCCCTACGAGCAGTACTTC
TRBV28	-	TRBJ2-7	-	CASSLQYEQYF	TGTGCCAGCAGCCTACAGTACGAGCAGTACTTC
TRBV6-5	-	TRBJ1-1	TRBD1	CASSLGQVWNTEAFF	TGTGCCAGCAGCTTAGGACAGGTTTGGAACACTGAAGCTTTCTTT